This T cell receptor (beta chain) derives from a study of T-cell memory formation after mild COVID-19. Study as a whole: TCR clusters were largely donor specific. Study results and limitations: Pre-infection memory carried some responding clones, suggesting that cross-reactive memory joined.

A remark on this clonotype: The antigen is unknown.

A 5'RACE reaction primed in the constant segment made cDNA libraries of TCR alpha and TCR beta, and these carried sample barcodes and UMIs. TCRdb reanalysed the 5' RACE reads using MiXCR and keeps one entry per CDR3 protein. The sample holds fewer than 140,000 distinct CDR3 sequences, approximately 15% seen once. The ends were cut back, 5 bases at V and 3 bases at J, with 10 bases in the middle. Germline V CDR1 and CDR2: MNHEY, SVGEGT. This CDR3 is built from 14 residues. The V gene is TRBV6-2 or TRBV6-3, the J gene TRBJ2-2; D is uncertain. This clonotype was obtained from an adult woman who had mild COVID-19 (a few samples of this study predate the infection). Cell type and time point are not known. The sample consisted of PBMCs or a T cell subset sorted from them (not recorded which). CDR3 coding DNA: TGTGCCAGCAGTACCCAGGAACACACCGGGGAGCTGTTTTTT. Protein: CASSTQEHTGELFF.